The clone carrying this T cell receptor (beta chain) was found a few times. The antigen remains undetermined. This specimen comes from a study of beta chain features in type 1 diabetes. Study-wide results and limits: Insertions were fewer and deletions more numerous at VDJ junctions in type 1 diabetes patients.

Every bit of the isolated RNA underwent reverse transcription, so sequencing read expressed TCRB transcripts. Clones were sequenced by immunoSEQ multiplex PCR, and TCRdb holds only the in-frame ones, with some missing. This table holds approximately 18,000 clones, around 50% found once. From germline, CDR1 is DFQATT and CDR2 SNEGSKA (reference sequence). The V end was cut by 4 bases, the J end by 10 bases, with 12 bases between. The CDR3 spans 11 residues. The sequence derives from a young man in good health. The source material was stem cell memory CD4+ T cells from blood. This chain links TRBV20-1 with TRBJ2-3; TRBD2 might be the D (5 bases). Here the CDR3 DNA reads TGCAGTGCTACGGCCGGGGTGGCGCAGTATTTT. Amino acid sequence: CSATAGVAQYF.